These T cell receptor beta chains were read from a single sample in a study of T-cell reconstitution after alpha-beta-depleted transplantation in children. TCRdb re-analysed the PCR reads in MiXCR, keeping a single row per CDR3 protein. The data contain approximately 17,000 distinct CDR3 sequences, about 7.7% of them singletons. The source was PBMCs, mostly from graft donor cells, collected 60 days after TCRalphabeta/CD19-depleted stem cell transplant. Receptor source: a boy less than two years old who had a stem cell transplant for Wiskott-Aldrich syndrome, so the T cells may come from the graft donor. Each CDR3 is given with its conserved first and last residue. The D gene is left open where the match is weak. Size values are once, few and many counts, or a class for expanded clones, and some rows have none.

D gene	clone size	CDR3 length	V gene	J gene	CDR3 DNA	CDR3 protein
NA	few	13	TRBV7-9	TRBJ2-3	TGTGCCAGCAGCATCATAGTGGCAGATACGCAGTATTTT	CASSIIVADTQYF
NA	NA	14	TRBV19	TRBJ1-4	TGTGCCAGTAGTATCGGGACGGCGAATGAAAAACTGTTTTTT	CASSIGTANEKLFF
NA	NA	15	TRBV7-9	TRBJ1-4	TGTGCCAGCAGCCCCACCTCGGGGGTTGAAGAAAAACTGTTTTTT	CASSPTSGVEEKLFF
TRBD1	few	16	TRBV5-1	TRBJ2-3	TGCGCCAGCAGCTTCCTACAGGGGGCCGCCACAGATACGCAGTATTTT	CASSFLQGAATDTQYF
NA	few	14	TRBV27	TRBJ1-6	TGTGCCAGCAGGGGGACCGCTTATAATTCACCCCTCCACTTT	CASRGTAYNSPLHF
TRBD2	NA	17	TRBV6-1	TRBJ2-1	TGTGCCAGCAGTGAAGTAACGGCGGGAGGCTTTCGCAATGAGCAGTTCTTC	CASSEVTAGGFRNEQFF
NA	many	14	TRBV5-1	TRBJ2-7	TGCGCCAGCAGCTTACAATCCGTCTCCTACGAGCAGTACTTC	CASSLQSVSYEQYF
NA	NA	13	TRBV6-6	TRBJ2-7	TGTGCCAGCAGCGGGAGTGCCACCTACGAGCAGTACTTC	CASSGSATYEQYF
NA	medium-sized	14	TRBV5-1	TRBJ2-3	TGCGCCAGCAGCTTGAGTCCCTCCGGGGATACGCAGTATTTT	CASSLSPSGDTQYF
TRBD1	many	14	TRBV7-3	TRBJ2-1	TGTGCCAGCAGCTGGGCAGGGGGCATCAATGAGCAGTTCTTC	CASSWAGGINEQFF
NA	NA	12	TRBV10-2	TRBJ2-5	TGCGCCAGCAGTGTAACGGCGGAGACCCAGTACTTC	CASSVTAETQYF
NA	many	13	TRBV6-1	TRBJ2-7	TGTGCCAGCAGCGACCCCTCTTCCCCGAGGCAGTACTTC	CASSDPSSPRQYF
NA	NA	16	TRBV19	TRBJ2-1	TGTGCCAGTAGTCTCGCTTTCTCCGGGATCCTTGATGAGCAGTTCTTC	CASSLAFSGILDEQFF
NA	medium-sized	12	TRBV3-1	TRBJ2-5	TGTGCCAGCAGCCCTAACCAAGAGACCCAGTACTTC	CASSPNQETQYF
TRBD1	many	14	TRBV7-9	TRBJ2-7	TGTGCCAGCAGCCCAAGAGGACAGGGAGCCGAGCAGTACTTC	CASSPRGQGAEQYF
NA	many	12	TRBV20-1	TRBJ2-7	TGCAGTGTTCAGAGGCGTCCCTACGAGCAGTACTTC	CSVQRRPYEQYF
NA	NA	15	TRBV18	TRBJ2-4	TGTGCCAGCTCTCCACAGCGTTTAGCCAAAAACATTCAGTACTTC	CASSPQRLAKNIQYF
NA	many	13	TRBV5-1	TRBJ2-5	TGCGCCAGCAGCGTAGAGTACCAAGAGACCCAGTACTTC	CASSVEYQETQYF
TRBD2	many	20	TRBV20-1	TRBJ2-7	TGCAGTGCTAGTTCGACGGCCAGCCTACAAACTAGCGGGATGATGTACGAGCAGTACTTC	CSASSTASLQTSGMMYEQYF
TRBD2	NA	18	TRBV20-1	TRBJ2-3	TGCAGTGCTAGAGCTCTCCGCCCGGGGCTAGCGGGAATATATACGCAGTATTTT	CSARALRPGLAGIYTQYF
NA	many	15	TRBV15	TRBJ1-3	TGTGCCACCAGCAGATCCAAGAACTCTGGAAACACCATATATTTT	CATSRSKNSGNTIYF
TRBD2	NA	16	TRBV24-1	TRBJ2-1	TGTGCCACCAGTGATTCTAGCGGGAAGATGTACAATGAGCAGTTCTTC	CATSDSSGKMYNEQFF
NA	many	13	TRBV29-1	TRBJ2-1	TGCAGCGTTGAAAGGAGGGTAGCAGGGGAGCAGTTCTTC	CSVERRVAGEQFF
NA	NA	15	TRBV5-6	TRBJ1-2	TGTGCCAGCAGCTTGTGGCAGAGGCAGATCTATGGCTACACCTTC	CASSLWQRQIYGYTF
NA	few	15	TRBV7-2	TRBJ1-6	TGTGCCAGCAGCTTGGTGAGCTCCTATAATTCACCCCTCCACTTT	CASSLVSSYNSPLHF
TRBD1	many	15	TRBV7-9	TRBJ1-1	TGTGCCAGCAGCCCCCGGACAGGTCTCGACACTGAAGCTTTCTTT	CASSPRTGLDTEAFF
NA	NA	13	TRBV5-8	TRBJ2-7	TGTGCCATCAGCCCTGGGCGAGCCTACGAGCAGTACTTC	CAISPGRAYEQYF